The rows below give T cell receptor beta chains drawn from one sample of a study of cytomegalovirus exposure and HLA in healthy donors. Some clones are missing from TCRdb's copy, which holds only in-frame ones; the method was immunoSEQ multiplex PCR. The repertoire consists of about 110,000 clones, with nearly 70% occurring once and the leading ten covering about 5.7%. The sequencing sample was made of PBMCs. The receptors were gathered from a woman between 65 and 79 years old in good health and CMV-seropositive. CDR3s include the opening cysteine and the closing phenylalanine or tryptophan. The order of the fields is J gene, V gene, D gene, clone size, CDR3 DNA, CDR3 protein. D genes are given only for firm matches. Some rows mark clone size as missing; the rest say once, few, many or name a class of expanded clone.

j_call: TRBJ1-3
v_call: TRBV5-1
d_call: NA
clone_size: NA
cdr3_nt: TGCGCCAGCAGCTCCGATTCAGGGATAGGGAACACCATATATTTT
cdr3_aa: CASSSDSGIGNTIYF

j_call: TRBJ2-1
v_call: TRBV5-1
d_call: TRBD1
clone_size: few
cdr3_nt: TGCGCCAGCAGCACCGACAGGGGGAGCAATGAGCAGTTCTTC
cdr3_aa: CASSTDRGSNEQFF

j_call: TRBJ2-5
v_call: TRBV10-3
d_call: NA
clone_size: NA
cdr3_nt: TGTGCCATCAGTGCCCCCGGACTCCGGTCGGAGACCCAGTACTTC
cdr3_aa: CAISAPGLRSETQYF

j_call: TRBJ2-2
v_call: TRBV10-3
d_call: NA
clone_size: NA
cdr3_nt: TGTGCCATCAGCCCGGGACAACCGAACACCGGGGAGCTGTTTTTT
cdr3_aa: CAISPGQPNTGELFF

j_call: TRBJ1-1
v_call: TRBV19
d_call: NA
clone_size: few
cdr3_nt: TGTGCCAGTAGTTCCACAGGTATCACTGAAGCTTTCTTT
cdr3_aa: CASSSTGITEAFF

j_call: TRBJ1-2
v_call: TRBV2
d_call: NA
clone_size: few
cdr3_nt: TGTGCCAGCAGTGGCCTCAGGGGACCTAACTATGGCTACACCTTC
cdr3_aa: CASSGLRGPNYGYTF

j_call: TRBJ1-2
v_call: TRBV5-6
d_call: TRBD1
clone_size: NA
cdr3_nt: TGTGCCAGCAGCGGGCAGACAGGGGGATACGGCTACACCTTC
cdr3_aa: CASSGQTGGYGYTF

j_call: TRBJ2-5
v_call: TRBV11-1
d_call: TRBD2
clone_size: NA
cdr3_nt: TGTGCCAGCAGCTTAGAGTGGGGGGGTAGCGGGGAACAAGAGACCCAGTACTTC
cdr3_aa: CASSLEWGGSGEQETQYF

j_call: TRBJ2-1
v_call: TRBV29-1
d_call: TRBD2
clone_size: NA
cdr3_nt: TGCAGCGTCCTTGGACTAGCAGGGAGTTACAATGAGCAGTTCTTC
cdr3_aa: CSVLGLAGSYNEQFF

j_call: TRBJ1-1
v_call: TRBV2
d_call: NA
clone_size: NA
cdr3_nt: TGTGCCAGCAGCGGACAGTTAAACACTGAAGCTTTCTTT
cdr3_aa: CASSGQLNTEAFF

j_call: TRBJ2-7
v_call: TRBV10-3
d_call: TRBD2
clone_size: NA
cdr3_nt: TGTGCCATCAGCCCGATAGCGGGGGCGACCTACGAGCAGTACTTC
cdr3_aa: CAISPIAGATYEQYF

j_call: TRBJ2-7
v_call: TRBV5-1
d_call: TRBD1
clone_size: once
cdr3_nt: TGCGCCAGCAGCCGTACCACGACAGGGAAAAACTACGAGCAGTACTTC
cdr3_aa: CASSRTTTGKNYEQYF

j_call: TRBJ1-2
v_call: TRBV18
d_call: NA
clone_size: few
cdr3_nt: TGTGCCAGCTCATCCGGACAGTCGTTCTATGGCTACACCTTC
cdr3_aa: CASSSGQSFYGYTF

j_call: TRBJ1-2
v_call: TRBV7-3
d_call: NA
clone_size: NA
cdr3_nt: TGTGCCAGCAGTTCGGCCGGTGTCAGGGGAATTGGCTACACCTTC
cdr3_aa: CASSSAGVRGIGYTF

j_call: TRBJ1-4
v_call: TRBV5-4
d_call: NA
clone_size: NA
cdr3_nt: TGTGCCAGCAGTTTAGGACTTAATGAAAAACTGTTTTTT
cdr3_aa: CASSLGLNEKLFF

j_call: TRBJ2-5
v_call: TRBV6-5
d_call: NA
clone_size: NA
cdr3_nt: TGTGCCAGCACCCATCCGGTTACGGAGACCCAGTACTTC
cdr3_aa: CASTHPVTETQYF

j_call: TRBJ2-1
v_call: TRBV12-5
d_call: NA
clone_size: NA
cdr3_nt: TGTGCTAGTGTCCTTGGGGGGGGCGGAGAGCAGTTCTTC
cdr3_aa: CASVLGGGGEQFF

j_call: TRBJ2-7
v_call: TRBV7-2
d_call: NA
clone_size: NA
cdr3_nt: TGTGCCAGCAGCCCTACTACAGGGATCAAGTACGAGCAGTACTTC
cdr3_aa: CASSPTTGIKYEQYF

j_call: TRBJ1-2
v_call: TRBV19
d_call: NA
clone_size: NA
cdr3_nt: TGTGCCAGTAGCACCGGGGAGTTCTATGGCTACACCTTC
cdr3_aa: CASSTGEFYGYTF

j_call: TRBJ1-2
v_call: TRBV4-3
d_call: TRBD1
clone_size: NA
cdr3_nt: TGCGCCAGCAGCCAAGAACGCGACAGGGTTGGTGGCTACACCTTC
cdr3_aa: CASSQERDRVGGYTF

j_call: TRBJ1-5
v_call: TRBV7-2
d_call: TRBD1
clone_size: NA
cdr3_nt: TGTGCCAGCAGCTGGGGACAGAGGGATAGCAATCAGCCCCAGCATTTT
cdr3_aa: CASSWGQRDSNQPQHF

j_call: TRBJ2-7
v_call: TRBV30
d_call: TRBD2
clone_size: once
cdr3_nt: TGTGCCTGGAGTGCCAGCGGGGGGAGCTCCTACGAGCAGTACTTC
cdr3_aa: CAWSASGGSSYEQYF

j_call: TRBJ1-2
v_call: TRBV6-4
d_call: TRBD1
clone_size: NA
cdr3_nt: TGTGCCAGCAGTGACTCGACAGGGGGAGGCTATGGCTACACCTTC
cdr3_aa: CASSDSTGGGYGYTF

j_call: TRBJ2-5
v_call: TRBV11-2
d_call: TRBD1
clone_size: NA
cdr3_nt: TGTGCCAGCAGCGAAACAGGGGGCGCTTGGGAGACCCAGTACTTC
cdr3_aa: CASSETGGAWETQYF

j_call: TRBJ2-6
v_call: TRBV7-2
d_call: NA
clone_size: NA
cdr3_nt: TGTGCCAGCAGCCTAGTCGGTGGTGGGGCCAACGTCCTGACTTTC
cdr3_aa: CASSLVGGGANVLTF

j_call: TRBJ2-7
v_call: TRBV30
d_call: TRBD2
clone_size: once
cdr3_nt: TGTGCCTGGAGTGTAGGAATTAGCGGGGGAGTCTATCCCGAGCAGTACTTC
cdr3_aa: CAWSVGISGGVYPEQYF

j_call: TRBJ2-1
v_call: TRBV6-6
d_call: NA
clone_size: NA
cdr3_nt: TGTGCCAGCAGTACCCAGGGAGGCCCCACCAATGAGCAGTTCTTC
cdr3_aa: CASSTQGGPTNEQFF

j_call: TRBJ1-2
v_call: TRBV27
d_call: TRBD1
clone_size: NA
cdr3_nt: TGTGCCAGCAGTTTATACAGGACAGGGGGCGATGGCTACACCTTC
cdr3_aa: CASSLYRTGGDGYTF

j_call: TRBJ2-1
v_call: TRBV7-9
d_call: TRBD2
clone_size: few
cdr3_nt: TGTGCCAGCAGCCTTAGCGGGGGGGGGAATGAGCAGTTCTTC
cdr3_aa: CASSLSGGGNEQFF

j_call: TRBJ1-1
v_call: TRBV2
d_call: TRBD1
clone_size: few
cdr3_nt: TGTGCCAGCAGCGTACAGGGGTACACTGAAGCTTTCTTT
cdr3_aa: CASSVQGYTEAFF

j_call: TRBJ2-1
v_call: TRBV6-5
d_call: TRBD2
clone_size: few
cdr3_nt: TGTGCCAGCAGTTTTTACAGCGGGAGAGACAATGAGCAGTTCTTC
cdr3_aa: CASSFYSGRDNEQFF

j_call: TRBJ1-1
v_call: TRBV18
d_call: TRBD1
clone_size: NA
cdr3_nt: TGTGCCAGCTCCCGCCGACAGGGGGACCGCACTGAAGCTTTCTTT
cdr3_aa: CASSRRQGDRTEAFF

j_call: TRBJ2-7
v_call: TRBV15
d_call: NA
clone_size: NA
cdr3_nt: TGTGCCACCAGCAGGATCGGACAGACCTACGAGCAGTACTTC
cdr3_aa: CATSRIGQTYEQYF

j_call: TRBJ1-1
v_call: TRBV14
d_call: TRBD1
clone_size: NA
cdr3_nt: TGTGCCAGCAGCTCACAGGGGGCGCGGACTGAAGCTTTCTTT
cdr3_aa: CASSSQGARTEAFF

j_call: TRBJ2-1
v_call: TRBV30
d_call: TRBD1
clone_size: NA
cdr3_nt: TGTGCCTGGAGTTATAGGGGGCAGGGGCCCTACAATGAGCAGTTCTTC
cdr3_aa: CAWSYRGQGPYNEQFF

j_call: TRBJ2-5
v_call: TRBV6-6
d_call: NA
clone_size: few
cdr3_nt: TGTGCCAGCCTAACCATGGGCCCGAGAGAGAAGACCCAGTACTTC
cdr3_aa: CASLTMGPREKTQYF

j_call: TRBJ2-7
v_call: TRBV2
d_call: TRBD1
clone_size: NA
cdr3_nt: TGTGCCAGCAGTGGCGGACAGGGGGCGTACGAGCAGTACTTC
cdr3_aa: CASSGGQGAYEQYF

j_call: TRBJ1-2
v_call: TRBV18
d_call: NA
clone_size: NA
cdr3_nt: TGTGCCAGCTCACCGCAAAGCGAGGCAAACTATGGCTACACCTTC
cdr3_aa: CASSPQSEANYGYTF